This entry lists 20 T cell receptor beta chains sequenced from one sample in a study of cytomegalovirus exposure and HLA in healthy donors. 60 Vbeta and 13 Jbeta primers were used in PCR. Sequenced by immunoSEQ multiplex PCR; TCRdb stores in-frame clones only, minus some. Among some 180,000 clones listed, 80% were seen once. Sequenced: PBMCs. These receptors were taken from a woman in her twenties or thirties in good health and CMV-seronegative.

The table lists this clone with a few counts. This sequence joins TRBV19 and TRBJ2-7; 7 bases align to TRBD1. V lost 5 bases, J lost 7 bases, and 20 bases stayed unmatched. The CDR3 has 17 residues. Per germline, CDR1 LNHDA and CDR2 SQIVND (reference sequence). The CDR3 DNA reads as TGTGCCAGTAGTCCCACCGGCGACAGGGTAGCTCAAAGGGAGCAGTACTTC. Amino acids: CASSPTGDRVAQREQYF.

This clone is a singleton in its sample. The CDR3 DNA sequence: TGTGCCAGCAGCTTGCTTAGGGGATCTGGCTACACCTTC. Its translation: CASSLLRGSGYTF. V is TRBV5-8 and J is TRBJ1-2, with D perhaps TRBD1 (5 bases). The CDR3 runs 13 residues. V dropped 1 base and J dropped 7 bases, with 11 bases sitting between them. In germline, CDR1 is SGHTS, CDR2 YDEGEE.

The rearrangement joins TRBV5-1 to TRBJ1-1; 9 bases map to TRBD1. V dropped 5 bases and J dropped 1; count of bases not matched to a gene: 6. The CDR3 is 15 residues long. Germline V gene data show CDR1 as SGHRS and CDR2 as YFSETQ. The CDR3 sequence is CASRLQGAGNTEAFF. The CDR3 nucleotides read TGCGCCAGCAGACTACAGGGGGCTGGGAACACTGAAGCTTTCTTT.

J is TRBJ2-5 and V is TRBV29-1; D remains unclear. V lost 5 bases, J lost 0 bases, and 7 bases lay in between. The CDR3 loop spans 12 amino acids. Germline CDR1 is SQVTM and CDR2 is ANQGSEA. The CDR3 nucleotides are TGCAGCGTTCTACAGCACCAAGAGACCCAGTACTTC. Its translation: CSVLQHQETQYF.

The V gene is TRBV6-1, the J gene TRBJ1-2; a possible D gene is TRBD1 (6 bases). CDR3 length: 12 amino acids. V lost 7 bases and J 6 bases, leaving 12 bases between the germline ends. The germline gives CDR1 MNHNS, CDR2 SASEGT. CDR3 sequence: CASNREGDGYTF. CDR3 nucleotide sequence: TGTGCCAGCAATCGCGAGGGGGATGGCTACACCTTC.

J is TRBJ2-5 and V is TRBV7-9; 7 bases line up with TRBD1. CDR1 is SEHNR and CDR2 is FQNEAQ in the germline V gene (reference sequence). CDR3 length equals 15 residues. V gave up 3 bases and J gave up 2 bases; unmatched junction bases: 6. CDR3 sequence reads: CASSFGDRTQETQYF. The DNA for the CDR3 is TGTGCCAGCAGCTTTGGGGACAGAACACAAGAGACCCAGTACTTC.

The chain employs TRBV7-9 and TRBJ2-7, with D perhaps TRBD1 (6 bases). CDR3 size: 14 residues. V lost 5 bases and J lost 2, with 13 bases in between. The germline V gene has CDR1 SEHNR and CDR2 FQNEAQ (reference sequence). CDR3 sequence (DNA): TGTGCCAGCAGCCCTCCAGACAGGACCTACGAGCAGTACTTC. This sequence encodes CASSPPDRTYEQYF.

The J gene is TRBJ2-7, the V gene TRBV19, with D perhaps TRBD1 (6 bases). In germline, CDR1 is LNHDA, CDR2 SQIVND (reference sequence). V lost 3 bases to trimming and J lost 2 bases, with 11 bases between them. The CDR3 has 14 amino acids. This CDR3 is CASSIRTATYEQYF. The CDR3 DNA follows: TGTGCCAGTAGTATCCGGACAGCGACCTACGAGCAGTACTTC.

The V call is TRBV9, the J call TRBJ2-5, with D possibly being TRBD2 (6 bases). The CDR3 spans 14 residues. From germline, CDR1 is SGDLS and CDR2 YYNGEE. Trimming took off 3 bases at V and 2 bases at J, with 11 bases between the two ends. The CDR3 reads CASSAGTVQETQYF. The CDR3 DNA sequence: TGTGCCAGCAGCGCAGGGACTGTACAAGAGACCCAGTACTTC.

The rearrangement uses TRBV7-9 and TRBJ2-7; 11 positions agree with TRBD2. From germline, CDR1 is SEHNR and CDR2 FQNEAQ (reference sequence). V shed 4 bases and J 2 bases; nucleotides not matched to a gene: 7. The CDR3 consists of 16 residues. The DNA for the CDR3 is TGTGCCAGCAGCTCGACCCCGGGACTAGCGGCCTACGAGCAGTACTTC. This sequence encodes CASSSTPGLAAYEQYF.

This chain joins TRBV4-3 and TRBJ2-1; 9 nucleotides line up with TRBD1. CDR1 LGHNA and CDR2 YSLEER come from the germline V gene. This CDR3 spans 15 amino acids. The V gene end was trimmed by 0 bases and the J gene end by 6 bases; junction bases not matched to a gene: 3. The CDR3 DNA sequence: TGCGCCAGCAGCCAAGAGGGGACAGGGAGCAATGAGCAGTTCTTC. Protein sequence: CASSQEGTGSNEQFF.

The chain carries TRBV15 and TRBJ2-7; TRBD1 agrees at 11 bases. Trimming at V came to 0 bases and at J to 3 bases, leaving 4 bases not matched to a gene. Per germline, CDR1 LNHNV and CDR2 YYDKDF (reference sequence). The CDR3 spans 16 residues. The CDR3 region has the DNA TGTGCCACCAGCAGAGATCGGGGGACAGGGGGCTACGAGCAGTACTTC. Its protein product is CATSRDRGTGGYEQYF. The full variable domain, its missing parts supplied by reference TRBV15 and TRBJ2-7, is DAMVIQNPRYQVTQFGKPVTLSCSQTLNHNVMYWYQQKSSQAPKLLFHYYDKDFNNEADTPDNFQSRRPNTSFCFLDIRSPGLGDTAMYLCATSRDRGTGGYEQYFGPGTRLTVT.

Only one count was recorded for this clone. The chain is built from TRBV29-1 and TRBJ2-3; no clear D gene. This CDR3 has 16 amino acids. Germline V gives CDR1 SQVTM, CDR2 ANQGSEA. Trimming cost V 1 base and J 5 bases, with 19 bases left between them. CDR3 in amino acids: CSVEGISDLPLDTQYF. The CDR3 DNA reads TGCAGCGTTGAAGGGATCTCTGACTTACCCCTAGATACGCAGTATTTT.

The J gene is TRBJ2-7, the V gene TRBV2; the match to TRBD2 covers 15 bases. There are 16 residues in the CDR3. Germline V lookup: CDR1 SNHLY, CDR2 FYNNEI. The V and J ends lost 6 bases and 1 base, in that order; junction bases with no gene match: 4. The CDR3 region is CASRRTSGGASYEQYF. CDR3 sequence (DNA): TGTGCCAGCAGACGGACTAGCGGGGGGGCTTCCTACGAGCAGTACTTC. The full variable domain, with the rest looked up from reference TRBV2 and TRBJ2-7, is EPEVTQTPSHQVTQMGQEVILRCVPISNHLYFYWYRQILGQKVEFLVSFYNNEISEKSEIFDDQFSVERPDGSNFTLKIRSTKLEDSAMYFCASRRTSGGASYEQYFGPGTRLTVT.

This chain uses TRBV5-6 with TRBJ2-5; 7 positions match TRBD2. Trimming cost V 4 bases and J 0 bases; bases outside gene matches: 9. This CDR3 contains 16 residues. Germline CDR1 is SGHDT and CDR2 is YYEEEE. The CDR3 nucleotides read TGTGCCAGCAGCACGCGACTAGCTACTTACCAAGAGACCCAGTACTTC. This sequence encodes CASSTRLATYQETQYF.

This chain connects TRBV6-1 to TRBJ1-1; D remains unclear. The CDR3 extends over 14 amino acids. Germline CDR1 MNHNS, CDR2 SASEGT. V was shortened by 2 bases and J by 5 bases, with 12 bases between the two germline ends. The CDR3 nucleotides read TGTGCCAGCAGTGAATATCGCTTTGCGACTGAAGCTTTCTTT. Its protein product is CASSEYRFATEAFF.

The genes are TRBV4-1 and TRBJ2-3, with D possibly being TRBD1 (6 bases). The germline V gene encodes CDR1 MGHRA and CDR2 YSYEKL. The CDR3 spans 18 residues. Trimming cost V 4 bases and J 3 bases, with 23 bases left between them. In DNA, the CDR3 is TGCGCCAGCAGCCTCACAGGGCCGGACCTGGGGGTTACAGATACGCAGTATTTT. Amino acid sequence: CASSLTGPDLGVTDTQYF.

The J gene is TRBJ1-4, the V gene TRBV7-9, with D perhaps matching TRBD1 (5 bases). V was trimmed by 2 bases and J by 5 bases, leaving 12 bases between them. The CDR3 spans 15 residues. CDR1 SEHNR and CDR2 FQNEAQ come from the germline V gene (reference sequence). The DNA for the CDR3 is TGTGCCAGCAGCTTAAGCAGGGCGCCAAATGAAAAACTGTTTTTT. Encoded protein: CASSLSRAPNEKLFF.

This clone was seen a handful of times. The rearrangement links TRBV13 to TRBJ2-1, with D possibly matching TRBD1 (6 bases). This CDR3 region has 15 residues. Germline V CDR1 and CDR2: PRHDT, FYEKMQ (reference sequence). Trimming left V 5 bases short and J 1 base short, with 12 bases between. The CDR3 region has the DNA TGTGCCAGCAGCCCAGGGGTAGCTTCCTACAATGAGCAGTTCTTC. Translation gives CASSPGVASYNEQFF.

This clone has a handful of counts. The chain has TRBV19 and TRBJ1-1; weak D call: TRBD1 (5 bases). The CDR3 contains 15 residues. Germline V lookup: CDR1 LNHDA, CDR2 SQIVND (reference sequence). V lost 6 bases, J lost 0 bases, and 14 bases lay in between. The CDR3 DNA reads as TGTGCCAGTAGGACGATAACAGGATTGAACACTGAAGCTTTCTTT. This sequence encodes CASRTITGLNTEAFF. The whole variable domain, filled in from reference TRBV19 and TRBJ1-1, reads DGGITQSPKYLFRKEGQNVTLSCEQNLNHDAMYWYRQDPGQGLRLIYYSQIVNDFQKGDIAEGYSVSREKKESFPLTVTSAQKNPTAFYLCASRTITGLNTEAFFGQGTRLTVV.